The count of the clone carrying this TCR beta chain is one. The entry originates in a study of shared clonotypes between healthy human individuals. The assay was immunoSEQ multiplex PCR, and TCRdb's table has in-frame clones only and misses some. This table holds hundreds of thousands of clones, more than 95% found once. V was cut by 7 bases and J by 6 bases, with 30 bases left in between. The CDR3 is made up of 19 amino acids. CDR1 MNHGY and CDR2 SVAAGI come from the germline V gene. Sequencing input: naive CD4+ T cells sorted from blood. Stated subset: CD45RA+ positively selected. This receptor was identified in a woman in her twenties or thirties in good health. The chain recombines TRBV6-9 with TRBJ2-2; a possible D gene is TRBD2 (6 bases). CDR3 nucleotides: TGTGCCAGCAAATTACTTGTGCCGGAGGAGGGCTACGGCGCCGGGGAGCTGTTTTTT. Translated, it gives CASKLLVPEEGYGAGELFF.